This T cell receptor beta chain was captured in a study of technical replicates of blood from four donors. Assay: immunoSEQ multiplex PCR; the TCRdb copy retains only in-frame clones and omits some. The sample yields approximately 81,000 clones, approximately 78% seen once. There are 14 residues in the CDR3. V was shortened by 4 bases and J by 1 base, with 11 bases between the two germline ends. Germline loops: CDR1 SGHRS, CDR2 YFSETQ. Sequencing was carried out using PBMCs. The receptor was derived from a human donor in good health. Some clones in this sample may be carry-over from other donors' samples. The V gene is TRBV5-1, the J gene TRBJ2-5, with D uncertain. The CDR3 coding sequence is TGCGCCAGCAGCCGTCGACAACTCCAAGAGACCCAGTACTTC. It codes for CASSRRQLQETQYF.